A single sample is the source of the 24 T cell receptor beta chains below, sequenced in a study of T cell changes during pregnancy in multiple sclerosis (dated 2019 in TCRdb). Libraries were prepared through the immunoSEQ multiplex PCR assay. Entries here come from immuneACCESS through TCRdb and include only in-frame sequences with V and J called. Some clones fail to appear in such tables; in the studies checked, an unresolved V gene covers under half of the shortfall, and the cause of the remainder is unknown. This sample is represented by over 50,000 clones; roughly 90% of them were singletons. Approximately 1.8% of the sample is held by the ten biggest clonotypes. Specimen: peripheral blood, collected in the first trimester of pregnancy. These receptors came from a female donor with multiple sclerosis, enrolled in a pregnancy study.

The V gene is TRBV2, the J gene TRBJ2-1; 10 bases are shared with TRBD2. Germline V gene lookup returns CDR1 SNHLY and CDR2 FYNNEI. This CDR3 spans 15 amino acids. Trimming cost V 1 base and J 4 bases; bases outside gene matches: 1. The CDR3 sequence is CASSEGTSGYNEQFF. DNA of the CDR3: TGTGCCAGCAGTGAAGGGACTAGCGGTTACAATGAGCAGTTCTTC. The full variable domain, completed using reference TRBV2 and TRBJ2-1, is EPEVTQTPSHQVTQMGQEVILRCVPISNHLYFYWYRQILGQKVEFLVSFYNNEISEKSEIFDDQFSVERPDGSNFTLKIRSTKLEDSAMYFCASSEGTSGYNEQFFGPGTRLTVL.

The V call is TRBV7-3, the J call TRBJ2-5; 9 bases fit TRBD2. The CDR3 loop spans 16 amino acids. J gave up 1 base and V 0 bases, and 3 bases lay outside the gene matches. Per germline, CDR1 SGHTA and CDR2 FQGTGA. CDR3 in amino acids: CASSLTPAGGQETQYF. CDR3 coding DNA: TGTGCCAGCAGCTTAACTCCAGCGGGAGGCCAAGAGACCCAGTACTTC.

CDR3 DNA: TGTGCCAGCAGCTTATTGTACAGGGGGCTAAACTCTGGGGCCAACGTCCTGACTTTC. It yields the protein CASSLLYRGLNSGANVLTF. The V call is TRBV7-3, the J call TRBJ2-6; 9 bases line up with TRBD1. Germline CDR1 reads SGHTA; CDR2 reads FQGTGA. J lost 0 bases, V lost 2 bases, and 8 bases had no gene match. The CDR3 is 19 residues long.

V gene TRBV5-1 combines with J gene TRBJ1-5; TRBD1 matches 9 bases. This CDR3 is built from 15 residues. CDR1 is SGHRS and CDR2 is YFSETQ in the germline V gene. V lost 4 bases to trimming and J lost 4 bases; unmatched junction nucleotides: 6. CDR3 protein: CASSPGTGQNQPQHF. The CDR3 bases are TGCGCCAGCAGCCCGGGGACAGGGCAGAATCAGCCCCAGCATTTT. Together with reference TRBV5-1 and TRBJ1-5, the CDR3 gives the full variable domain: KAGVTQTPRYLIKTRGQQVTLSCSPISGHRSVSWYQQTPGQGLQFLFEYFSETQRNKGNFPGRFSGRQFSNSRSEMNVSTLELGDSALYLCASSPGTGQNQPQHFGDGTRLSIL.

This chain links TRBV5-5 with TRBJ1-3; D gene uncertain. V was pared by 0 bases and J by 3 bases, with 7 bases between. Germline CDR1 SGHKS, CDR2 YYEKEE (reference sequence). This CDR3 spans 14 amino acids. The CDR3 region has the DNA TGTGCCAGCAGCTTGGCTATGTTTGGAAACACCATATATTTT. This codes for CASSLAMFGNTIYF. Supplemented by reference TRBV5-5 and TRBJ1-3, the full variable domain reads DAGVTQSPTHLIKTRGQQVTLRCSPISGHKSVSWYQQVLGQGPQFIFQYYEKEERGRGNFPDRFSARQFPNYSSELNVNALLLGDSALYLCASSLAMFGNTIYFGEGSWLTVV.

CDR3 amino acids: CASSRTGGEEKLFF. DNA of the CDR3: TGCGCCAGCAGCCGGACAGGGGGCGAAGAAAAACTGTTTTTT. The V gene is TRBV5-1, the J gene TRBJ1-4, with TRBD1 identical over 11 bases. CDR1 and CDR2 from the germline V gene are SGHRS and YFSETQ. This CDR3 has 14 amino acids. The V segment lost 4 bases and the J segment 8 bases; nucleotides outside the gene matches: 4.

J is TRBJ1-4 and V is TRBV6-5; D is unclear. Germline assignment: CDR1 MNHEY and CDR2 SVGAGI. The CDR3 extends over 12 amino acids. V was trimmed by 2 bases and J by 10 bases, leaving 8 bases between them. The CDR3 loop reads CASSYEGIKLFF. CDR3 nucleotide sequence: TGTGCCAGCAGTTACGAGGGCATAAAACTGTTTTTT.

This clone was seen a few times. The chain recombines TRBV30 with TRBJ1-1, with D possibly being TRBD1 (5 bases). Trimming shortened V by 1 base and J by 10 bases, and 10 bases separated the two germline ends. The CDR3 runs to 11 residues. The V gene's germline CDR1 is GTSNPN and CDR2 SVGIG (reference sequence). The CDR3 spells CAWSGRGGAFF. CDR3 coding DNA: TGTGCCTGGAGTGGACGGGGGGGAGCTTTCTTT.

The chain joins TRBV18 to TRBJ2-7, with 8 bases identical to TRBD1. The CDR3 extends over 18 amino acids. The trim removed 4 bases at V and 5 bases at J, leaving 19 bases unmatched. CDR1 and CDR2 (germline): KGHSH, LQKENI. CDR3 amino acids: CASSQSKTGAKIGHEQYF. The DNA for the CDR3 is TGTGCCAGCTCACAAAGTAAGACAGGGGCGAAAATCGGCCACGAGCAGTACTTC.

This clone was seen a single time. The chain carries TRBV11-2 and TRBJ1-1; D unresolved. Trimming took 10 bases from V and 5 from J, leaving 8 bases between them. Germline V gene sequence: CDR1 SGHAT, CDR2 FQNNGV. The CDR3 has 10 residues. The CDR3 here is CATLNTEAFF. DNA for the CDR3: TGTGCCACCCTTAATACTGAAGCTTTCTTT.

This chain connects TRBV19 to TRBJ2-5, with 9 bases matching TRBD1. The length of the CDR3 is 14 residues. CDR1 and CDR2 from the germline V gene are LNHDA and SQIVND (reference sequence). J lost 4 bases, V lost 6 bases, and 6 bases had no gene match. The CDR3 nucleotides are TGTGCCAGTAGCCCGGGACAGGGTATAGAGACCCAGTACTTC. Its translation: CASSPGQGIETQYF.

This clone was recorded a few times. The rearrangement joins TRBV29-1 to TRBJ1-2, with 8 bases matching TRBD1. Germline CDR1 reads SQVTM; CDR2 reads ANQGSEA. The V gene end was trimmed by 3 bases and the J gene end by 8 bases; junction bases not matched to a gene: 8. The CDR3 extends over 13 amino acids. This CDR3 is CSVEGQELEGYTF. The CDR3 nucleotides are TGCAGCGTTGAGGGACAGGAGCTGGAGGGCTACACCTTC.

The chain employs TRBV10-1 and TRBJ1-1; 10 bases map to TRBD1. J was trimmed by 4 bases and V by 3 bases; bases with no gene match: 5. This CDR3 has 15 residues. Germline V CDR1 and CDR2: WNHNN, SYGVQD (reference sequence). CDR3 in amino acids: CASSDHGQGGTEAFF. In DNA form, the CDR3 reads TGCGCCAGCAGTGACCACGGACAGGGGGGCACTGAAGCTTTCTTT.

J is TRBJ1-1 and V is TRBV5-4; D is perhaps TRBD1 (6 bases). V lost 2 bases and J lost 4, with 12 bases in between. CDR1 and CDR2 (germline): SGHNT, YYREEE (reference sequence). This CDR3 contains 14 residues. The CDR3 is CASSFDTGSTEAFF. The CDR3, as DNA: TGTGCCAGCAGCTTCGATACAGGGTCCACTGAAGCTTTCTTT.

The chain links TRBV7-2 to TRBJ2-2; possible D gene TRBD2, 6 bases. The V end was cut by 3 bases, the J end by 0 bases, with 14 bases between. Looked up from germline, CDR1 is SGHTA and CDR2 is FQGNSA. The CDR3 length is 17 residues. The CDR3 loop reads CASSLTRDLANTGELFF. DNA for the CDR3: TGTGCCAGCAGCTTGACTAGAGATTTAGCGAACACCGGGGAGCTGTTTTTT.

The V gene is TRBV30, the J gene TRBJ2-3; no reliable D call. V lost 0 bases and J lost 0, with 4 bases in between. Germline CDR1 is GTSNPN and CDR2 is SVGIG (reference sequence). CDR3 length: 13 amino acids. The CDR3 nucleotides read TGTGCCTGGAGTGTGGGCAGCACAGATACGCAGTATTTT. Protein: CAWSVGSTDTQYF.

The V gene is TRBV5-1, the J gene TRBJ1-1; possible D gene TRBD1, 6 bases. The CDR3 sequence is 15 residues long. Germline loops: CDR1 SGHRS, CDR2 YFSETQ. Trimming took off 4 bases at V and 3 bases at J, with 16 bases between the two ends. The CDR3 spells CASSSYRAVDTEAFF. DNA for the CDR3: TGCGCCAGCAGCAGCTACAGGGCGGTGGACACTGAAGCTTTCTTT. The full variable domain, in which reference TRBV5-1 and TRBJ1-1 provide the parts outside the CDR3, is KAGVTQTPRYLIKTRGQQVTLSCSPISGHRSVSWYQQTPGQGLQFLFEYFSETQRNKGNFPGRFSGRQFSNSRSEMNVSTLELGDSALYLCASSSYRAVDTEAFFGQGTRLTVV.

This clone was detected only a few times. The chain joins TRBV28 to TRBJ2-2; 7 nucleotides match TRBD2. The CDR3 sequence is 14 residues long. V shed 7 bases, J shed 7 bases, and the junction held 9 bases outside the gene matches. Germline CDR1 reads MDHEN; CDR2 reads SYDVKM. CDR3 sequence (DNA): TGTGCCAGCACCTTAACTAGCGCTAGCGGGGAGCTGTTTTTT. This sequence encodes CASTLTSASGELFF.

CDR3 sequence: CASTPREGNEKLFF. CDR3 sequence (DNA): TGTGCCAGCACCCCCCGAGAGGGTAATGAAAAACTGTTTTTT. The J gene is TRBJ1-4, the V gene TRBV7-3; no reliable D call. The CDR3 has 14 amino acids. V lost 7 bases and J lost 4, with 13 bases in between. The germline gives CDR1 SGHTA, CDR2 FQGTGA.

By proportion, this clone is medium-sized. The chain recombines TRBV4-2 with TRBJ1-3; a possible D gene is TRBD1 (6 bases). The CDR3 covers 16 residues. CDR1 is LGHNA and CDR2 is YNFKEQ in the germline V gene. V was clipped by 1 base and J by 2 bases, with 12 bases between them. CDR3 sequence: CASSQGPTGAGNTIYF. The CDR3 DNA reads as TGTGCCAGCAGCCAAGGACCGACAGGAGCTGGAAACACCATATATTTT.

This clone turned up a few times. This chain connects TRBV27 to TRBJ2-7; D gene unclear. The CDR3 length is 16 residues. V lost 8 bases and J 2 bases, leaving 22 bases between the germline ends. Germline-derived CDR1 and CDR2 are MNHEY and SMNVEV (reference sequence). The CDR3 loop reads CASYRVASSWTYEQYF. The DNA for the CDR3 is TGTGCCAGCTACCGGGTTGCGAGTTCTTGGACCTACGAGCAGTACTTC.

The chain joins TRBV5-5 to TRBJ1-3, with D unclear. This CDR3 spans 16 amino acids. V was pared by 0 bases and J by 0 bases, with 10 bases between. Per germline, CDR1 SGHKS and CDR2 YYEKEE (reference sequence). The CDR3 DNA reads TGTGCCAGCAGCTTGGGGCCACCATCCTCTGGAAACACCATATATTTT. It yields the protein CASSLGPPSSGNTIYF.

The J gene is TRBJ2-3, the V gene TRBV18; 13 positions match TRBD2. The CDR3 is 16 residues long. The germline V gene encodes CDR1 KGHSH and CDR2 LQKENI. J gave up 6 bases and V 4 bases, and 7 bases lay outside the gene matches. The CDR3 spells CASSQGLAGVSDTQYF. The CDR3, as DNA: TGTGCCAGCTCACAAGGACTAGCGGGAGTTTCGGATACGCAGTATTTT.

CDR3 sequence reads: CASSQVGTEAFF. CDR3 nucleotides: TGTGCCAGCTCCCAGGTTGGCACTGAAGCTTTCTTT. This chain uses TRBV18 with TRBJ1-1, with no clear D. CDR1 is KGHSH, CDR2 LQKENI, per germline. The length of the CDR3 is 12 residues. Trimming took off 6 bases at V and 4 bases at J, with 9 bases between the two ends.